This T cell receptor beta chain was recovered during a study of shared clonotypes between healthy human individuals. As for the study in general: Three plates were used per donor for CD4 naive, three for CD4 memory, two for CD8 naive and one for CD8 memory.

Per the germline V gene, CDR1 is SGHTA and CDR2 is FQGNSA. This CDR3 is 15 amino acids long. V lost 5 bases, J lost 7 bases, and 17 bases lay in between. Generated by immunoSEQ multiplex PCR, the TCRdb table keeps only in-frame clones and is missing some. The repertoire has almost 750,000 clones, just under 75% of them found once; the top ten carry less than 2%. The chain couples TRBV7-2 to TRBJ1-4; a possible D gene is TRBD1 (5 bases). This clonotype was obtained from a woman under 40 in good health. The sequencing sample was made of memory CD4+ T cells sorted from blood. The subset: CD45RA-negative fraction. The CDR3 loop reads CASSPGTLGSEKLFF. CDR3 DNA: TGTGCCAGCAGCCCTGGGACGCTTGGGAGTGAAAAACTGTTTTTT.